This entry describes one TCR beta chain. Antigen: not known. This sample was included in a study of T cell responses to AZD1222 COVID-19 vaccine. Across the study: Combined were second doses at about 4 or about 12 weeks. Study conclusions and caveats: Dominant CD4 TCR responses targeted spike regions 160-218 and 743-854. Baseline seropositivity occurred in only 5 to 7 AZD1222 recipients. Most donors were white British, females outnumbered males, and clonal diversity was possibly underestimated.

Profiled with immunoSEQ multiplex PCR; TCRdb holds only in-frame clones, not every one. The sample has 90,000 or so clones, around 86% seen once. The CDR3 covers 15 residues. With 1 base removed from V and 3 bases from J, the gap between germline ends came to 13 bases. Germline CDR1 LGHNA, CDR2 YSLEER. V is TRBV4-3 and J is TRBJ2-7, with D tentatively TRBD1 (5 bases). Sequenced material: peripheral blood, taken on day 0 of AZD1222 vaccination. The source of this sequence is an adult in good health. The chain's CDR3 is CASSQVGDSYYEQYF. CDR3 DNA sequence: TGCGCCAGCAGCCAAGTAGGAGACAGCTACTACGAGCAGTACTTC.